The source of this T cell receptor (beta chain) is a study of T-cell reconstitution after alpha-beta-depleted transplantation in children. This clonotype came up a few times. The antigen is undetermined. This CDR3 spans 16 amino acids. The germline V and J ends were trimmed by 1 base and 0 bases, with 11 bases remaining between them. CDR1 SGHKS and CDR2 YYEKEE come from the germline V gene (reference sequence). Using unique molecular identifiers, the investigators prepared the TCRbeta library. MiXCR, applied by TCRdb to the PCR reads, yields one record per CDR3 protein. The sample includes about 440,000 distinct CDR3 sequences, around two fifths of them seen just once. Findings and limits, study-wide: Certain patients had high TCRbeta diversity at day 60, and it came from recipient T cells and thymic progenitors that survived. T-cell numbers and diversity one year post-transplant derived largely from freshly generated T cells.

The chain combines TRBV5-5 with TRBJ1-3; no clear D gene. Source: PBMCs, taken before TCRalphabeta/CD19-depleted stem cell transplant. This receptor was taken from a girl aged 2-15 years with aplastic anemia, due to receive a stem cell transplant. The CDR3 sequence: CASSLSAGRSGNTIYF. CDR3 bases: TGTGCCAGCAGCTTGAGCGCAGGCCGCTCTGGAAACACCATATATTTT.